This TCR beta chain originates from a study of blood T cell repertoires in COVID-19. Study-level information: Samples of COVID-19 (acute and convalescent) were obtained from the United States, Italy and Spain. PBMCs, B-cell-depleted T cells, or T cells provided the cDNA or gDNA that made up the material.

Study processing details: Amplification of reference gene primers provided the estimated nucleated cell counts. Measured with immunoSEQ multiplex PCR; TCRdb has only the in-frame clones, and not every one. D and trimming come from the DNA, and the V and J calls and clone size come from that table. The table records about 65,000 clones, about 94% of them present only once. The CDR3 has 13 amino acids. The junction had 5 bases not matched to a gene; V was cut back by 7 bases and J by 6 bases. In germline, CDR1 is MNHEY, CDR2 SVGAGI. The TCR sequence derives from a man in his 70s with active COVID-19. The sample was peripheral blood. This chain uses TRBV6-5 with TRBJ2-2; 7 bases map to TRBD2. The CDR3 coding sequence is TGTGCCAGCACAACCCGGGGGGCCGGGGAGCTGTTTTTT. It is translated as CASTTRGAGELFF.